These 29 T cell receptor beta chains were all obtained from the same sample, sequenced in a study of blood T cells in healthy people across ages. PCR was performed a second time for about 7 to 11 cycles using a sample-barcoded 5' primer and a J-beta primer mix. MiXCR, run by TCRdb on the 5' RACE reads, gives a single entry per CDR3 protein. The data contain around 500,000 distinct CDR3 sequences, around 50% of them singletons. The sequenced sample consisted of blood. These receptors were obtained from a man older than 75 in good health.

The gene calls are TRBV28 and TRBJ1-1; D is possibly TRBD1 (5 bases). CDR1 MDHEN and CDR2 SYDVKM come from the germline V gene. The CDR3 has 17 residues. V was cut by 6 bases and J by 1 base, with 21 bases left in between. The CDR3 sequence: CASSSILEGASNTEAFF. CDR3 nucleotides: TGTGCCAGCAGCTCGATACTCGAAGGGGCCTCGAACACTGAAGCTTTCTTT.

V and J are TRBV6-5 and TRBJ2-2, with D tentatively TRBD2 (5 bases). Germline CDR1 is MNHEY and CDR2 is SVGAGI. CDR3 length: 15 residues. Trimming stripped 0 bases from V and 4 bases from J, with 9 bases between. The CDR3 bases are TGTGCCAGCAGTTACTCCCCGGCGGGCACCGGGGAGCTGTTTTTT. Its protein is CASSYSPAGTGELFF.

This chain connects TRBV7-2 to TRBJ1-4; 9 nucleotides align to TRBD1. The CDR3 runs to 15 residues. CDR1 and CDR2 (germline): SGHTA, FQGNSA. Trimming removed 1 base from V and 7 bases from J; junction bases left unmatched: 4. The CDR3 region has the DNA TGTGCCAGCAGCTTAGTGGGGACAGGGTTTGAAAAACTGTTTTTT. Translating gives CASSLVGTGFEKLFF.

The table lists this clonotype with a count of one. The V call is TRBV4-3, the J call TRBJ1-1; D is unclear. Germline V gives CDR1 LGHNA, CDR2 YSLEER. The CDR3 runs 15 residues. The V gene lost 1 base and the J gene lost 1 base, with 10 bases spanning the gap. Written as DNA, the CDR3 is TGCGCCAGCAGCCAAGGAATCCCGTCGAACACTGAAGCTTTCTTT. This gives the protein CASSQGIPSNTEAFF.

The chain links TRBV27 to TRBJ1-1; D remains unclear. CDR1 MNHEY and CDR2 SMNVEV come from the germline V gene (reference sequence). CDR3 size: 14 residues. Trimming stripped 5 bases from V and 5 bases from J, with 15 bases between. CDR3 nucleotide sequence: TGTGCCAGCAGTCCCCGACTGGGAGGGACTGAAGCTTTCTTT. Protein sequence: CASSPRLGGTEAFF.

The chain carries TRBV20-1 and TRBJ2-3, with 10 nucleotides matching TRBD2. CDR1 is DFQATT, CDR2 SNEGSKA, per germline (reference sequence). This CDR3 is built from 15 residues. The J segment lost 4 bases and the V segment lost 3 bases, leaving 7 bases of the junction unmatched. This CDR3 reads CSASRASGSSDTQYF. The CDR3 region has the DNA TGCAGTGCTAGTAGGGCTAGCGGGAGCTCAGATACGCAGTATTTT.

V usage is TRBV20-1 and J usage is TRBJ1-5; D is uncertain. V was pared by 1 base and J by 9 bases, with 19 bases between. CDR1 DFQATT and CDR2 SNEGSKA come from the germline V gene (reference sequence). The CDR3 totals 15 residues. CDR3 DNA: TGCAGTGCTAGAGCGGGCTTTGGGTGGGGTCGGCCCCAGCATTTT. As protein: CSARAGFGWGRPQHF.

This clonotype was found many times. The V and J genes are TRBV6-6 and TRBJ2-1; TRBD1 matches at 9 bases. The CDR3 is made up of 16 amino acids. V trimming: 5 bases; J trimming: 1 base; junction bases outside the gene matches: 6. Looked up from germline, CDR1 is MNHNY and CDR2 is SVGAGI (reference sequence). CDR3 nucleotide sequence: TGTGCCAGCAGTCACCGGACAGGGGAGTCCTACAATGAGCAGTTCTTC. Encoded protein: CASSHRTGESYNEQFF.

This clonotype occurred a few times. The genes are TRBV4-1 and TRBJ1-1; 7 bases fit TRBD1. The ends lost 2 bases at V and 2 bases at J; junction bases unmatched: 8. This CDR3 has 16 amino acids. CDR1 is MGHRA and CDR2 is YSYEKL in the germline V gene. CDR3 region: CASSQFSGTANTEAFF. Written as DNA, the CDR3 is TGCGCCAGCAGCCAATTCTCCGGGACAGCTAACACTGAAGCTTTCTTT.

This clonotype has at least ten counts. The gene calls are TRBV7-9 and TRBJ2-3, with D perhaps TRBD1 (6 bases). The CDR3 has 16 residues. The V end was cut by 4 bases, the J end by 6 bases, with 20 bases between. Germline values: CDR1 SEHNR, CDR2 FQNEAQ (reference sequence). The CDR3 protein is CASSSSPGPRGDTQYF. DNA for the CDR3: TGTGCCAGCAGCTCCTCCCCGGGCCCTAGGGGGGATACGCAGTATTTT.

This clonotype was recorded once. A much more abundant neighbour one base away suggests this may be a read error. V gene TRBV7-9 combines with J gene TRBJ2-1; 9 bases fit TRBD1. Per germline, CDR1 SEHNR and CDR2 FQNEAQ (reference sequence). V lost 10 bases, J lost 10 bases, and 14 bases stayed unmatched. The CDR3 contains 14 residues. The CDR3 nucleotides are TGTGCCACCCGGTCCGGGACAGGGATCTACGAGCAGTTCTTC. Translating it yields CATRSGTGIYEQFF.

The CDR3 sequence is CASSIWASGANVLTF. Here the CDR3 DNA reads TGTGCCAGCAGTATATGGGCCTCTGGGGCCAACGTCCTGACTTTC. The chain combines TRBV25-1 with TRBJ2-6; D is unresolved. CDR1 and CDR2 from the germline V gene are MGHDK and SYGVNS. Trimming removed 5 bases from V and 0 bases from J, with 8 bases in between. CDR3 length: 15 amino acids.

This clonotype was seen a few times. The genes are TRBV20-1 and TRBJ2-7, with no clear D. Trimming removed 5 bases at V and 1 base at J, with 15 bases between. CDR1 is DFQATT, CDR2 SNEGSKA, per germline (reference sequence). The CDR3 has 14 amino acids. CDR3 DNA: TGCAGTGCTCAGAAGGCCGAATATTCCTACGAGCAGTACTTC. As protein: CSAQKAEYSYEQYF.

A word on this clonotype: A single base separates this from a much larger clone, so it may be a read error. The chain combines TRBV5-1 with TRBJ2-1, with 8 bases that match TRBD2. The CDR3 spans 14 residues. Germline CDR1 and CDR2: SGHRS and YFSETQ. Losses at the gene ends were 0 bases for V and 6 bases for J; bases not matched to a gene: 2. CDR3 nucleotides: TGCGCCAGCAGCTTGGGTCGGGGGGGCAATGAGCAGTTCTTC. As protein: CASSLGRGGNEQFF. The full variable domain, in which reference TRBV5-1 and TRBJ2-1 provide the parts outside the CDR3, is KAGVTQTPRYLIKTRGQQVTLSCSPISGHRSVSWYQQTPGQGLQFLFEYFSETQRNKGNFPGRFSGRQFSNSRSEMNVSTLELGDSALYLCASSLGRGGNEQFFGPGTRLTVL.

The chain is built from TRBV6-2 or TRBV6-3 and TRBJ2-7; D ambiguous. Germline V CDR1 and CDR2: MNHEY, SVGEGT. There are 14 residues in the CDR3. Trimming shortened V by 0 bases and J by 5 bases, and 11 bases separated the two germline ends. The CDR3 DNA reads TGTGCCAGCAGTTACTCGATCCCAACCCACGAGCAGTACTTC. This codes for CASSYSIPTHEQYF.

This clonotype was observed at least ten times. The J gene is TRBJ2-7, the V gene TRBV7-2; TRBD2 agrees at 9 bases. The germline V gene has CDR1 SGHTA and CDR2 FQGNSA. The junction had 6 bases not matched to a gene; V was cut back by 2 bases and J by 1 base. The CDR3 is 16 residues long. CDR3 region: CASSLFLAGGSYEQYF. The CDR3 bases are TGTGCCAGCAGCTTATTTCTGGCGGGAGGGTCCTACGAGCAGTACTTC. Filled out from reference TRBV7-2 and TRBJ2-7, the complete variable domain reads GAGVSQSPSNKVTEKGKDVELRCDPISGHTALYWYRQSLGQGLEFLIYFQGNSAPDKSGLPSDRFSAERTGGSVSTLTIQRTQQEDSAVYLCASSLFLAGGSYEQYFGPGTRLTVT.

There are a few counts of this clonotype. The gene calls are TRBV20-1 and TRBJ2-7, with no clear D. Germline V gene data show CDR1 as DFQATT and CDR2 as SNEGSKA (reference sequence). The CDR3 has 15 amino acids. The ends were cut back, 4 bases at V and 2 bases at J, with 18 bases in the middle. The DNA for the CDR3 is TGCAGTGCTAAGCCCCCCCAATCTTCTACCTACGAGCAGTACTTC. Residues: CSAKPPQSSTYEQYF.

V is TRBV15 and J is TRBJ2-3, with D possibly called TRBD1 or TRBD2 (5 bases each). The CDR3 spans 16 residues. Trimming removed 5 bases from V and 4 bases from J, with 19 bases in between. CDR1 and CDR2 (germline): LNHNV, YYDKDF (reference sequence). The CDR3 coding sequence is TGTGCCACCAGCGGGACCCCTGGGCTAGTCGCAGATACGCAGTATTTT. It translates to CATSGTPGLVADTQYF. The full variable domain, in which reference TRBV15 and TRBJ2-3 provide the parts outside the CDR3, is DAMVIQNPRYQVTQFGKPVTLSCSQTLNHNVMYWYQQKSSQAPKLLFHYYDKDFNNEADTPDNFQSRRPNTSFCFLDIRSPGLGDTAMYLCATSGTPGLVADTQYFGPGTRLTVL.

The chain is built from TRBV20-1 and TRBJ2-5; the match to TRBD1 covers 12 bases. The end of the DNA fits TRBJ2-7 better, so the J call may be wrong. Germline V gene data show CDR1 as DFQATT and CDR2 as SNEGSKA (reference sequence). CDR3 length: 14 residues. CDR3 nucleotide sequence: TGCAGTGCTGGGACGGGACAGGGGGCTTACGAGCAGTACTTC. It codes for CSAGTGQGAYEQYF.

This chain links TRBV3-1 with TRBJ2-3; 11 nucleotides align to TRBD2. J gave up 4 bases and V 3 bases, and 6 bases lay outside the gene matches. Germline lookup yields CDR1 LGHDT and CDR2 YNNKEL (reference sequence). The CDR3 sequence is 16 residues long. CDR3 sequence: CASSQMGLAAPDTQYF. The CDR3, as DNA: TGTGCCAGCAGCCAGATGGGACTAGCGGCCCCAGATACGCAGTATTTT.

The V and J genes are TRBV5-1 and TRBJ2-3, with 9 positions matching TRBD2. V lost 5 bases and J lost 2; bases outside the gene matches: 6. CDR3 size: 15 residues. CDR1 and CDR2 (germline): SGHRS, YFSETQ. DNA for the CDR3: TGCGCCAGCAGTTTGACTAGCGGTCTCACAGATACGCAGTATTTT. Translation gives CASSLTSGLTDTQYF.

The V call is TRBV5-1, the J call TRBJ2-6, with D perhaps matching TRBD1 (6 bases). The germline CDR1 and CDR2 sequences are SGHRS and YFSETQ. Trimming took off 2 bases at V and 7 bases at J, with 13 bases between the two ends. The CDR3 is made up of 15 amino acids. The CDR3 DNA sequence: TGCGCCAGCAGCTTACAGGGTGACCTTGCCAACGTCCTGACTTTC. It encodes CASSLQGDLANVLTF. The variable domain in full, with the rest retrieved from reference TRBV5-1 and TRBJ2-6, is KAGVTQTPRYLIKTRGQQVTLSCSPISGHRSVSWYQQTPGQGLQFLFEYFSETQRNKGNFPGRFSGRQFSNSRSEMNVSTLELGDSALYLCASSLQGDLANVLTFGAGSRLTVL.

CDR3 coding DNA: TGTGCCAGCAGCCCCCTCCGACAGGCGATGGCTGAAAAACTGTTTTTT. This translates into CASSPLRQAMAEKLFF. V gene TRBV11-2 combines with J gene TRBJ1-4, with D maybe TRBD1 (6 bases). The length of the CDR3 is 16 residues. Germline V CDR1 and CDR2: SGHAT, FQNNGV. V gave up 5 bases and J gave up 7 bases, with 20 bases separating them. Using reference TRBV11-2 and TRBJ1-4 for the parts outside the CDR3, the full variable domain is EAGVAQSPRYKIIEKRQSVAFWCNPISGHATLYWYQQILGQGPKLLIQFQNNGVVDDSQLPKDRFSAERLKGVDSTLKIQPAKLEDSAVYLCASSPLRQAMAEKLFFGSGTQLSVL.

V gene TRBV30 combines with J gene TRBJ2-1; the D call may be TRBD1 or TRBD2 (6 bases each). Trimming removed 5 bases from V and 5 bases from J, with 10 bases in between. Germline V gene data show CDR1 as GTSNPN and CDR2 as SVGIG (reference sequence). The CDR3 runs 12 residues. The chain's CDR3 is CAWDRTNNEQFF. DNA of the CDR3: TGTGCCTGGGACAGGACTAACAATGAGCAGTTCTTC.

The chain joins TRBV20-1 to TRBJ1-2; D ambiguous. The CDR3 runs to 12 residues. The V end lost 4 bases, the J end lost 8 bases, and 14 bases lay between the germline ends. Germline loops: CDR1 DFQATT, CDR2 SNEGSKA (reference sequence). The CDR3 protein is CSATALQAGYTF. In DNA form, the CDR3 reads TGCAGTGCTACGGCTCTCCAAGCGGGCTACACCTTC.

This clonotype was observed a few times. The chain recombines TRBV7-3 with TRBJ2-1; the match to TRBD2 covers 8 bases. CDR3 length: 15 residues. Trimming cost V 2 bases and J 7 bases; bases outside gene matches: 7. The V gene's germline CDR1 is SGHTA and CDR2 FQGTGA. The CDR3 is CASSLGAGVQNEQFF. The CDR3 DNA follows: TGTGCCAGCAGCTTAGGAGCGGGAGTACAGAATGAGCAGTTCTTC.

The rearrangement links TRBV4-2 to TRBJ1-1; maybe TRBD1 (6 bases). Germline assignment: CDR1 LGHNA and CDR2 YNFKEQ. Trimming removed 0 bases at V and 3 bases at J, with 14 bases between. The CDR3 contains 16 residues. CDR3 nucleotides: TGTGCCAGCAGCCAAGATTTGGGGGGGGCAGACACTGAAGCTTTCTTT. It specifies CASSQDLGGADTEAFF.

The chain has TRBV9 and TRBJ2-3; tentative D call: TRBD2 (5 bases). Germline V gene data show CDR1 as SGDLS and CDR2 as YYNGEE. Trimming removed 0 bases from V and 0 bases from J, with 8 bases in between. The CDR3 runs to 15 residues. The DNA for the CDR3 is TGTGCCAGCAGCGTAGAACCGGGGAGCACAGATACGCAGTATTTT. Its protein is CASSVEPGSTDTQYF. The full variable domain, with the rest looked up from reference TRBV9 and TRBJ2-3, is DSGVTQTPKHLITATGQRVTLRCSPRSGDLSVYWYQQSLDQGLQFLIQYYNGEERAKGNILERFSAQQFPDLHSELNLSSLELGDSALYFCASSVEPGSTDTQYFGPGTRLTVL.

The rearrangement joins TRBV20-1 to TRBJ2-3, with TRBD2 matching 7 bases. The CDR3 is 15 residues long. V shed 6 bases, J shed 1 base, and the junction held 10 bases outside the gene matches. Looked up from germline, CDR1 is DFQATT and CDR2 is SNEGSKA (reference sequence). The CDR3 loop is CSAETAGSGTDTQYF. The DNA for the CDR3 is TGCAGTGCAGAGACAGCGGGGTCCGGCACAGATACGCAGTATTTT.